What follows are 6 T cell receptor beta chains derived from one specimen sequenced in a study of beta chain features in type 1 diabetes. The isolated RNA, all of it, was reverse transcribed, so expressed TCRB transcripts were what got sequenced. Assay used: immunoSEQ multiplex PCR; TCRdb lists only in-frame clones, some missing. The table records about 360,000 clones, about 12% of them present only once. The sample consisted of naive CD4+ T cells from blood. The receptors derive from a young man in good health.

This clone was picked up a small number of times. CDR3 sequence: CATSRTTGFQETQYF. DNA for the CDR3: TGTGCCACCAGCCGAACTACAGGTTTTCAAGAGACCCAGTACTTC. V usage is TRBV15 and J usage is TRBJ2-5, with D perhaps TRBD1 (5 bases). The CDR3 totals 15 residues. CDR1 is LNHNV, CDR2 YYDKDF, per germline (reference sequence). V was shortened by 5 bases and J by 2 bases, with 15 bases between the two germline ends.

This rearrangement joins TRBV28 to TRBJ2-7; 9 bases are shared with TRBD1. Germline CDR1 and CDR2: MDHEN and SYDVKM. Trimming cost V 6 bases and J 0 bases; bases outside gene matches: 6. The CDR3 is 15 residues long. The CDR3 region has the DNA TGTGCCAGCAGCCGCACAGGGGGCCTCTCCTACGAGCAGTACTTC. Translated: CASSRTGGLSYEQYF.

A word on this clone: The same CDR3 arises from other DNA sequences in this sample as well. The CDR3 reads CASSLAAGGSYEQYF. For the CDR3, the DNA is TGTGCCAGCAGCTTGGCAGCGGGAGGGTCCTACGAGCAGTACTTC. J is TRBJ2-7 and V is TRBV5-4; TRBD2 matches at 10 bases. Trimming at V came to 0 bases and at J to 1 base, leaving 1 base not matched to a gene. CDR1 and CDR2 from the germline V gene are SGHNT and YYREEE (reference sequence). The CDR3 totals 15 residues.

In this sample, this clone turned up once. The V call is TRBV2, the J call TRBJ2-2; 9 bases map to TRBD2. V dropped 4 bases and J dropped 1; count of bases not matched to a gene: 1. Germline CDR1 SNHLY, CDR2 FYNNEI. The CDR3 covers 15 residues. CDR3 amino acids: CASSVLAGNTGELFF. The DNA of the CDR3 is TGTGCCAGCAGTGTACTAGCGGGGAACACCGGGGAGCTGTTTTTT.

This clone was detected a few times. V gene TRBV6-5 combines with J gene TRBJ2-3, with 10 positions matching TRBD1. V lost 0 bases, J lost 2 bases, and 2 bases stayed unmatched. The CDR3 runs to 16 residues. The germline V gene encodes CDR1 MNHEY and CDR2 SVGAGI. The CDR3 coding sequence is TGTGCCAGCAGTTACTCGGGGACAGGGGACACAGATACGCAGTATTTT. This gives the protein CASSYSGTGDTDTQYF.

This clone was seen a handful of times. The CDR3 reads CASGIPNTGELFF. The CDR3 DNA is TGTGCCTCCGGGATCCCGAACACCGGGGAGCTGTTTTTT. The chain couples TRBV10-3 to TRBJ2-2, with D possibly being TRBD2 (5 bases). This CDR3 is built from 13 residues. From germline, CDR1 is ENHRY and CDR2 SYGVKD. The V and J ends lost 11 bases and 0 bases respectively, with 10 bases between them.